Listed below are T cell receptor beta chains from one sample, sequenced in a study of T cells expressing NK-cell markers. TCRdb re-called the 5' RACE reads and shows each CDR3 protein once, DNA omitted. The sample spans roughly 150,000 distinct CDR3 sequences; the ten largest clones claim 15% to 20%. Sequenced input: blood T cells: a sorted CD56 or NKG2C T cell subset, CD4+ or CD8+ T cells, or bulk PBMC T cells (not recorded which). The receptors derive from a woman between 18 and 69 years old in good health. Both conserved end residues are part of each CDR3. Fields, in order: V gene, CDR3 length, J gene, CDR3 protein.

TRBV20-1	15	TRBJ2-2	CSAPRRTSGTGELFF
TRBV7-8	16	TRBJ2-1	CASSLTGTSAYNEQFF
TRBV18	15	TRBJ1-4	CASSPSDRENEKLFF
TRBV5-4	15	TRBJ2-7	CASSRSIAGRYEQYF
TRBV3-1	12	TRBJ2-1	CASSQARNQQFF
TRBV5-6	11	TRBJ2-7	CASSLLGEQYF
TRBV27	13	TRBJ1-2	CASSLEGAYGYTF
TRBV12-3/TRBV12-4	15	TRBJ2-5	CASTFQSGVGETQYF
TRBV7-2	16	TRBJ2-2	CASSLATLANTGELFF
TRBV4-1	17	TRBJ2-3	CASSQDGLAGTTDTQYF
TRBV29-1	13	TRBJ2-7	CSATSFSANEQYF
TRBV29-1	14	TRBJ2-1	CSVEFLRDHNEQFF
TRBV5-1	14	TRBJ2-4	CASSLDSGPGIQYF
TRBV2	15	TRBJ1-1	CASSEKTALNTEAFF
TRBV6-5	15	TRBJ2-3	CASSSGGSRTDTQYF
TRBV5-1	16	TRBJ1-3	CASSSLPGAGGNTIYF